This T cell receptor beta chain was documented in a study of cytomegalovirus exposure and HLA in healthy donors. Study-level results: It was in a later analysis that TCR association rates were seen to vary by HLA locus, highest for DRB1 and lowest for HLA-C. Overall, around 150 TCR beta chains were annotated as cytomegalovirus-associated.

Looked up from germline, CDR1 is SGHNT and CDR2 is YYREEE (reference sequence). This CDR3 comprises 14 residues. J gave up 3 bases and V 2 bases, and 4 bases lay outside the gene matches. Amplification used 60 Vbeta primers and 13 Jbeta primers. Original analysis: An analysis performed later counted roughly 80 million unique TCR beta chains (around 11 million of them shared). Assay: immunoSEQ multiplex PCR; the TCRdb copy retains only in-frame clones and omits some. From that table come the V and J calls and clone size; the DNA was used to work out D and trimming. This sample has approximately 170,000 clones; over 60% occur once, and the top ten carry more than 1.3%. As concerns this clone: The antigen is not known.

The sequencing sample was made of PBMCs. The chain recombines TRBV5-4 with TRBJ2-5; 7 bases align to TRBD2. The source is a girl aged 5-17 years in good health and CMV-seronegative. The CDR3: CASSLAGREETQYF. DNA of the CDR3: TGTGCCAGCAGCTTAGCGGGGAGGGAAGAGACCCAGTACTTC.